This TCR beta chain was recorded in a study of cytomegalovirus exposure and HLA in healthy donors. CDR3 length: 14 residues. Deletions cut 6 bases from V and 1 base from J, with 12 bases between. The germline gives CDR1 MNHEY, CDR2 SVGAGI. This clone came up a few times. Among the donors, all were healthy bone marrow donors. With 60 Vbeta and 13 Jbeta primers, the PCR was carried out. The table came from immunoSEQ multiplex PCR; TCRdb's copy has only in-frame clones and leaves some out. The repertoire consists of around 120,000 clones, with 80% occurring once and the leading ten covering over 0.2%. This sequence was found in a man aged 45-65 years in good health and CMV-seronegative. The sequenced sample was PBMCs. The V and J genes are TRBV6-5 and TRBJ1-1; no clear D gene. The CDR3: CASSPPRGNTEAFF. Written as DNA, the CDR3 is TGTGCCAGCAGCCCCCCCCGGGGGAACACTGAAGCTTTCTTT.